The clone carrying this TCR beta chain has a single count. As yet, its antigen is unknown. J was trimmed by 0 bases and V by 1 base; bases with no gene match: 3. This CDR3 spans 16 amino acids. Germline-derived CDR1 and CDR2 are LGHNA and YNFKEQ. In the PCR, 60 Vbeta and 13 Jbeta primers were used. TCRdb's copy holds only in-frame clones and misses some; the assay was immunoSEQ multiplex PCR. The sample lists about 160,000 clones; about 81% were seen once. The record originates from a study of cytomegalovirus exposure and HLA in healthy donors. For the study at large: In an early release, HLA-typed donors contributed tens of millions of unique TCR sequences.

Whole-study results and caveats: Excluded: some indistinguishable V segments such as TRBV6-2 and TRBV6-3. Among TCR beta chains of equal frequency, HLA-associated ones were more clonally expanded in a later analysis.

The source material was PBMCs. This receptor was identified in a woman under 30 in good health and CMV-seronegative. The chain joins TRBV4-2 to TRBJ2-7; 10 nucleotides align to TRBD2. CDR3 nucleotide sequence: TGTGCCAGCAGCCAAGTTTCTAGCGGGGGCTCCTACGAGCAGTACTTC. It yields the protein CASSQVSSGGSYEQYF.